Listed below are T cell receptor beta chains from one sample, sequenced in a study of technical replicates of blood from several donors. Sequenced by immunoSEQ multiplex PCR; TCRdb stores in-frame clones only, minus some. The sample lists about 99,000 clones, around 95% occurring once. Input material: T cells isolated from PBMCs. The receptor source for this set is a human donor in good health. The CDR3 runs from the conserved cysteine through the conserved F or W. D genes are given only for firm matches. The size field is filled for only some rows; it gives once, few, many or a size class.

size	D	V	J	DNA	CDR3
-	-	TRBV7-3	TRBJ1-6	TGTGCCAGCAGCTTAAACCGGGATTCACCCCTCCACTTT	CASSLNRDSPLHF
-	TRBD1	TRBV5-4	TRBJ2-1	TGTGCCAGCACCTCCGTGGGACAGGGGAGAGATGAGCAGTTCTTC	CASTSVGQGRDEQFF
few	-	TRBV6-5	TRBJ2-2	TGTGCCAGCAGTTACTTCTCGGGAGCCACCGGGGAGCTGTTTTTT	CASSYFSGATGELFF
few	TRBD2	TRBV6-4	TRBJ2-1	TGTGCCAGCAGTGACGGGTCTAGCGGGATCGATGAGCAGTTCTTC	CASSDGSSGIDEQFF
-	-	TRBV6-1	TRBJ2-5	TGTGCCAGCAGCGAAACCCCGTCAGGGTTCCAAGAGACCCAGTACTTC	CASSETPSGFQETQYF
-	-	TRBV6-1	TRBJ2-7	TGTGCCAGCCAGAGGGTGGCGGGGTTGTACGAGCAGTACTTC	CASQRVAGLYEQYF
-	TRBD1	TRBV15	TRBJ2-3	TGTGCCACCAGCAGGGGACAGGGGGAGGTGGATACGCAGTATTTT	CATSRGQGEVDTQYF
-	-	TRBV5-1	TRBJ2-2	TGCGCCAGCAGCTTGGTGGCGGGGGCACAAACCGGGGAGCTGTTTTTT	CASSLVAGAQTGELFF
-	-	TRBV11-1	TRBJ2-7	TGTGCCAGCAGCTTTAGCCGTTTCAAGTCGGGCGAGCAGTACTTC	CASSFSRFKSGEQYF
-	TRBD2	TRBV6-5	TRBJ2-5	TGTGCCAGCAGTTACTCGGGACTAGCGGGCTCAGAGACCCAGTACTTC	CASSYSGLAGSETQYF
-	TRBD1	TRBV7-9	TRBJ2-5	TGTGCCAGCAGCCTGCAGGGGGTTGGGGAGACCCAGTACTTC	CASSLQGVGETQYF
-	TRBD1	TRBV5-1	TRBJ1-1	TGCGCCAGCAGCCAAGGACAGGATGAAGCTTTCTTT	CASSQGQDEAFF
-	TRBD1	TRBV5-8	TRBJ1-2	TGTGCCAGCAGCCCCTGGGGACAGACTAACTATGGCTACACCTTC	CASSPWGQTNYGYTF
-	-	TRBV11-2	TRBJ2-3	TGTGCCAGCAGCCTCACAGATACGCAGTATTTT	CASSLTDTQYF
-	-	TRBV27	TRBJ2-1	TGTGCCAGCAGTTTACGCGCTTTGGAGTACAATGAGCAGTTCTTC	CASSLRALEYNEQFF
-	-	TRBV5-1	TRBJ2-3	TGCGCCAGCAGCTTGGGTCAGGCCGTCACAGATACGCAGTATTTT	CASSLGQAVTDTQYF
-	-	TRBV13	TRBJ2-1	TGTGCCAGCACGAAGGGACTTTACAATGAGCAGTTCTTC	CASTKGLYNEQFF
-	-	TRBV5-1	TRBJ1-1	TGCGCCAGCAGCTGGACAGTTCAGAACACTGAAGCTTTCTTT	CASSWTVQNTEAFF
-	TRBD2	TRBV12-5	TRBJ2-5	TGTGCTAGTGGTTTGGTCATTAGCGGGGGTCAAGAGACCCAGTACTTC	CASGLVISGGQETQYF
-	-	TRBV11-3	TRBJ2-1	TGTGCCAGCAGCTTTTACAGAAATGAGCAGTTCTTC	CASSFYRNEQFF
-	TRBD2	TRBV27	TRBJ2-2	TGTGCCAGCAGTTTATGGCTCCAGCGGGATCGCACCGGGGAGCTGTTTTTT	CASSLWLQRDRTGELFF
-	TRBD2	TRBV29-1	TRBJ2-1	TGCAGCGTGGAGAAGCGGGAGGGCCTTTCGAATGAGCAGTTCTTC	CSVEKREGLSNEQFF
-	-	TRBV6-1	TRBJ1-2	TGTGCCACTCTACTCAACTATGGCTACACCTTC	CATLLNYGYTF
-	-	TRBV7-9	TRBJ2-7	TGTGCCAGCAGCGTCCTCGTAGACAATTACGAGCAGTACTTC	CASSVLVDNYEQYF
-	TRBD2	TRBV28	TRBJ2-7	TGTGCCAGCAGTAGCGGGACGCGCTACGAGCAGTACTTC	CASSSGTRYEQYF
-	-	TRBV21-1	TRBJ2-7	TGTGCCAGCAGCAAATTGGGTGCGTGGGCAGGGGAAGACGAGCAGTACTTC	CASSKLGAWAGEDEQYF
-	TRBD1	TRBV6-1	TRBJ2-5	TGTGCCAGCAGTGAATTAGTGACAGGGGTAGTGGAGACCCAGTACTTC	CASSELVTGVVETQYF
once	-	TRBV6-1	TRBJ2-7	TGTGCCAGCAGTGTTCGTGGAGGCCTCAGCTCCTACGAGCAGTACTTC	CASSVRGGLSSYEQYF
-	-	TRBV10-1	TRBJ1-1	TGCGCCAGCAGTGAGTCGTCCCTTCGGGTTGCTTTCTTT	CASSESSLRVAFF
-	-	TRBV2	TRBJ2-1	TGTGCCAGCAGAACAAACTCCTACAATGAGCAGTTCTTC	CASRTNSYNEQFF
once	TRBD1	TRBV7-3	TRBJ2-1	TGTGCCAGCAGCTTGAGCCAGGGGGACTACAATGAGCAGTTCTTC	CASSLSQGDYNEQFF
-	-	TRBV10-3	TRBJ1-1	TGTGCCATCAGATCAGGGTATACTGAAGCTTTCTTT	CAIRSGYTEAFF
-	TRBD1	TRBV25-1	TRBJ2-3	TGTGCCAGCAGTGAACCGGGACAGGGGTTAGATACGCAGTATTTT	CASSEPGQGLDTQYF
-	-	TRBV29-1	TRBJ1-1	TGCAGCGTTTTGGGGGATGGGGTAGGAGGGTCGACTGAAGCTTTCTTT	CSVLGDGVGGSTEAFF
-	-	TRBV9	TRBJ1-2	TGTGCCAGCAGCGCAGCCAACCCGACAGCCATCGTTGCCTATGGCTACACCTTC	CASSAANPTAIVAYGYTF
-	-	TRBV13	TRBJ2-1	TGTGCCAGCAGCTCCCGGGCGGGGCGGGCGGGCCACAATGAGCAGTTCTTC	CASSSRAGRAGHNEQFF
-	TRBD2	TRBV18	TRBJ2-1	TGTGCCAGCTCACCCTTCACTAGCGGGAGGGCCGCTGAGCAGTTCTTC	CASSPFTSGRAAEQFF
once	-	TRBV9	TRBJ2-1	TGTGCCAGCAGCGTAGACCTAGCCAGCTCCTACAATGAGCAGTTCTTC	CASSVDLASSYNEQFF
-	TRBD2	TRBV6-5	TRBJ2-7	TGTGCCAGCAGTTGGACTAGCGGGAGCTCCTACGAGCAGTACTTC	CASSWTSGSSYEQYF
-	-	TRBV7-7	TRBJ2-3	TGTGCCAGCAGCTTGATGCAGGGTAGTAAAGATACGCAGTATTTT	CASSLMQGSKDTQYF
-	-	TRBV18	TRBJ1-2	TGTGCCAGCTCACCACCGGGGAGGCTCTATGGCTACACCTTC	CASSPPGRLYGYTF
few	TRBD2	TRBV28	TRBJ2-7	TGTGCCAGCAGGGGACTAGCCTACGAGCAGTACTTC	CASRGLAYEQYF
-	-	TRBV5-1	TRBJ1-1	TGCGCCAGCAATGAACAGGGTTTCACTGAAGCTTTCTTT	CASNEQGFTEAFF
-	-	TRBV7-8	TRBJ1-5	TGTGCCAGCAGCCTAACGCCAAAAAAGAGCAATCAGCCCCAGCATTTT	CASSLTPKKSNQPQHF
-	-	TRBV9	TRBJ1-2	TGTGCCAGCAAGGGGCGAGATGGCTACACCTTC	CASKGRDGYTF
once	TRBD1	TRBV27	TRBJ2-1	TGTGCCAGCAGGCCAGGGGGCCAGAAAAATGAGCAGTTCTTC	CASRPGGQKNEQFF
once	-	TRBV19	TRBJ2-1	TGTGCCAGTAGTATAGTCGGGGCTAGCGCATACAATGAGCAGTTCTTC	CASSIVGASAYNEQFF
-	TRBD1	TRBV29-1	TRBJ1-5	TGCAGCGTTGAATCTAAATGGACAGGGGGGAATCAGCCCCAGCATTTT	CSVESKWTGGNQPQHF